This TCR beta chain was captured in a study of OX40 agonist ivuxolimab in advanced cancers. About the study as a whole: Ivuxolimab, which targeted the costimulatory receptor OX40 (CD134), was an agonistic, fully human IgG2 monoclonal antibody. Intravenous ivuxolimab was administered to patients every 2 weeks at six dose levels: 0.01, 0.1, 0.3, 1.5, 3 and 10 mg/kg. Of the approximately 54 dose-escalation patients, hepatocellular carcinoma was present in about 20, melanoma in around 15, renal cell carcinoma in 9 and head and neck cancer in 9. The dose-escalation cohort was about 83% male with a mean age of about 58 years, ranging from roughly 23 to 80. Patients were allowed to have had prior anti-PD-1, anti-PD-L1 or anti-CTLA-4 therapy, and approximately 40% of the dose-escalation patients had been treated with checkpoint inhibitors. Partial responses occurred in three dose-escalation patients: two with cutaneous melanoma and one with hepatocellular carcinoma. The purpose of peripheral TCRbeta sequencing was to test whether ivuxolimab changed TCR sequence diversity and led to clonal T-cell expansion. The paper covers the monotherapy dose-escalation part of the phase I ivuxolimab trial, which included N of about 50 patients. The research as a whole found: In the 0.1-3.0 mg/kg groups, partial responders had among the lowest normalized peripheral clonal expansion, particularly in CD8+ T cells. After ivuxolimab, more expanded clones were found on average in CD8+ T cells than in CD4+ T cells. Low levels of normalized T-cell clonal expansion were also seen in some patients who did not respond. At doses of 0.1 to 3.0 mg/kg, clonal expansion of both CD4+ and CD8+ T cells in blood was seen between baseline and week 6. The antigen specificity of the peripheral T cells that underwent clonal expansion was not determined.

This clone was recorded a few times. Its recognized antigen is unknown. Base qualities are not recorded, but no much larger clone differs from it by a single base. According to the germline V gene (reference sequence), CDR1 reads SEHNR and CDR2 reads FQNEAQ. Unmatched junction bases come to 8, with V trimmed by 4 bases and J by 9 bases. The CDR3 measures 15 amino acids from cysteine to phenylalanine. Only CDR3 DNA remains: 45 bases, in frame from the first base. For sequencing of the TCRbeta CDR3 region, genomic DNA was extracted from the sorted cells. The immunoSEQ Assay was used for sequencing of TCRbeta CDR3 regions. In its TCRdb copy, this immuneACCESS table keeps in-frame sequences only and misses some clones. Where compared with another copy, unresolved V genes explain less than half of these, and the others have no known cause. This sample lists tens of thousands of clones; 84% were detected once. The ten most abundant clones make up 0.95% to 1.2% of the sample.

Patients with autoimmune disease history or receiving systemic immunosuppression were excluded from the trial. Peripheral blood for TCR sequencing was collected from all dose cohorts at baseline, on cycle 4 day 1, and on cycle 7 day 1. The samples were taken from a phase I, first-in-human, multicenter, open-label dose-escalation trial of ivuxolimab. The trial enrolled adults with locally advanced or metastatic head and neck squamous cell, hepatocellular, melanoma or renal cell carcinoma. CD4+ and CD8+ T cells were sorted separately from peripheral blood before TCR sequencing. This TCR came from an adult with an advanced solid tumor such as melanoma, head and neck, liver or kidney cancer. Sequences were derived from CD4+ or CD8+ T cells sorted from blood, sampled in a trial of the OX40 agonist ivuxolimab. The sequence links TRBV7-9 to TRBJ2-1; TRBD2 lines up with 11 middle nucleotides. DNA sequence: TGTGCCAGCAGCTCGATAGCGGGAGGGAACGTTGAGCAGTTCTTC. Its translation is CASSSIAGGNVEQFF.